Included here is one T cell receptor (beta chain) sequence, with context. The antigen is undetermined. The sample comes from a study of cytomegalovirus exposure and HLA in healthy donors. Study results and caveats: According to reports, the classifier identified cytomegalovirus status with high specificity and sensitivity. Across all donors, roughly uniform sequencing depth was an assumption of the presence/absence analyses. Overall, roughly 160 TCR beta chains were annotated as cytomegalovirus-associated.

All donors participated as healthy donors of bone marrow. CDR3 length equals 17 residues. J gave up 6 bases and V 2 bases, and 11 bases lay outside the gene matches. Looked up from germline, CDR1 is SGHRS and CDR2 is YFSETQ. Vbeta (60) and Jbeta (13) primers were used in the PCR. Generated by immunoSEQ multiplex PCR, the TCRdb table keeps only in-frame clones and is missing some. The sample records about 140,000 clones, about 80% being singletons. The sequence was obtained from a man aged 30 to 39 in good health and CMV-seronegative. Sequenced sample: PBMCs. The chain has TRBV5-1 and TRBJ2-2, with 9 bases that match TRBD1. This CDR3 reads CASSFTGGQVLSGELFF. CDR3 DNA: TGCGCCAGCAGCTTTACAGGGGGCCAAGTTCTGTCCGGGGAGCTGTTTTTT.